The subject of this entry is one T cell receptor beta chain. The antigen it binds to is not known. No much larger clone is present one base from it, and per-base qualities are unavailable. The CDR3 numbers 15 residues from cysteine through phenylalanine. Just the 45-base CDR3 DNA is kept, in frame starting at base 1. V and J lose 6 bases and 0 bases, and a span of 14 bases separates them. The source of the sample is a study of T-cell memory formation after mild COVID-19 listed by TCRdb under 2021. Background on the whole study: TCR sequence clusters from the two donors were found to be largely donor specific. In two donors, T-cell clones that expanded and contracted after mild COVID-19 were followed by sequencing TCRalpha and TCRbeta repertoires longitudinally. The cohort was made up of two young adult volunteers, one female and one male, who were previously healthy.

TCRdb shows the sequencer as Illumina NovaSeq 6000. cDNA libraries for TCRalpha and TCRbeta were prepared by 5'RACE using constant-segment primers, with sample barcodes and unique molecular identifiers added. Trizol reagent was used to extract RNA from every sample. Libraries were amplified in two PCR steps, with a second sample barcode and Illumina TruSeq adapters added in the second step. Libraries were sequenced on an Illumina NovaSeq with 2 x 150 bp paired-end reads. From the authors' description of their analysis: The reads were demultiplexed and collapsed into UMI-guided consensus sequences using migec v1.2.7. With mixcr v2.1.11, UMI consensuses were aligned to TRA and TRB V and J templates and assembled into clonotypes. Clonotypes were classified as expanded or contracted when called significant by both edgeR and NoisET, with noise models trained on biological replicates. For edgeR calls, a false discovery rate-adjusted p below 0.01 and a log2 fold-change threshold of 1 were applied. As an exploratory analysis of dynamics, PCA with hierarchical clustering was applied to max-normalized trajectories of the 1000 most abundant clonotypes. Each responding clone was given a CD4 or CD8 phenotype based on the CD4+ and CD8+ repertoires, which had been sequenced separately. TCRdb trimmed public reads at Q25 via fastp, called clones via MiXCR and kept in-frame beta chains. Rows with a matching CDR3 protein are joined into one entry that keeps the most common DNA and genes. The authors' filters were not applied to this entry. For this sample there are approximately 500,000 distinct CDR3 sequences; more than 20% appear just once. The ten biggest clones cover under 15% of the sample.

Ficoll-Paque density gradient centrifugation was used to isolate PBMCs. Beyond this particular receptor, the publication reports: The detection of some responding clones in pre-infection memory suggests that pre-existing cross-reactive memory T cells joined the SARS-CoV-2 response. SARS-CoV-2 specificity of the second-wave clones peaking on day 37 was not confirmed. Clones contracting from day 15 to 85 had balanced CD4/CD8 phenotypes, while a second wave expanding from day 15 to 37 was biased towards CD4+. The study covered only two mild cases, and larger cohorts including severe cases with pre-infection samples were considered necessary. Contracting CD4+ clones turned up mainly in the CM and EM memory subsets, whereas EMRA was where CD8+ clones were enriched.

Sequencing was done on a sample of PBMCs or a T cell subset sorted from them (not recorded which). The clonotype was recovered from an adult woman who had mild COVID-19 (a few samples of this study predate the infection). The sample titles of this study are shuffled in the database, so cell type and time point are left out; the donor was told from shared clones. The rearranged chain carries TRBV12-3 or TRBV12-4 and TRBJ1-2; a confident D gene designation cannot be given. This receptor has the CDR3 CASRRVSSPNYGYTF. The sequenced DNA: TGTGCCAGCAGGAGGGTATCCTCTCCTAACTATGGCTACACCTTC.